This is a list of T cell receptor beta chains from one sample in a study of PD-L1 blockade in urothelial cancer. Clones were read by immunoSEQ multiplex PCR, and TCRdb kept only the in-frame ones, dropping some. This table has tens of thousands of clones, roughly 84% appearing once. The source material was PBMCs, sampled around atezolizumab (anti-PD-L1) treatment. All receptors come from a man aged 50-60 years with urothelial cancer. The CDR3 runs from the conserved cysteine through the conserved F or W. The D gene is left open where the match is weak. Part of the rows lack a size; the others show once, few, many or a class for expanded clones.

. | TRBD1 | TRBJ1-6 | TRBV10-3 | TGTGCCATCAGTCCGGGACAGGGGGGTTCACCCCTCCACTTT | CAISPGQGGSPLHF
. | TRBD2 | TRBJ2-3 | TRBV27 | TGTGCCAGCAGTTTATCGATGTCGGGAGGGTGGACAGATACGCAGTATTTT | CASSLSMSGGWTDTQYF
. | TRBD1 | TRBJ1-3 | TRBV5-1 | TGCGCCAGCAGCTTGGTGGGACAGCTGAGCTCTGGAAACACCATATATTTT | CASSLVGQLSSGNTIYF
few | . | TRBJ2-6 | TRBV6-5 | TGTGCCAGCAGTCTAGACAGCTCTGGGGCCAACGTCCTGACTTTC | CASSLDSSGANVLTF
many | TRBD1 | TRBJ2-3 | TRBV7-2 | TGTGCCAGCAGCTACATGACAGGGCGCACAGATACGCAGTATTTT | CASSYMTGRTDTQYF
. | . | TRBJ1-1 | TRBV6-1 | TGTGCCAGCAGTGAGCTGGGGGCGGACACTGAAGCTTTCTTT | CASSELGADTEAFF
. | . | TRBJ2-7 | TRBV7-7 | TGTGCTAGCAGCCCGGGCCCCGGGAACCACGAGCAGTACTTC | CASSPGPGNHEQYF
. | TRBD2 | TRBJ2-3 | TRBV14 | TGTGCCAGCAGCCAAGGTCCTAGCGGGAGATGGGCGAGCACAGATACGCAGTATTTT | CASSQGPSGRWASTDTQYF
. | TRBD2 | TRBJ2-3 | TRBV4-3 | TGCGCCAGCAGCCAAGATCTCTGGCTAGCGGGAAGGGATACGCAGTATTTT | CASSQDLWLAGRDTQYF
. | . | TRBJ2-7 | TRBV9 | TGTGCCAGCAGCCGGGGACTTACCTACGAGCAGTACTTC | CASSRGLTYEQYF
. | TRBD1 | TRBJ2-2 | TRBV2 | TGTGCCAGCAGGGAAGGACAGGCTACCGGGGAGCTGTTTTTT | CASREGQATGELFF
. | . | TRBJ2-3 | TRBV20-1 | TGCAGTGCTAACATCCCAGATACGCAGTATTTT | CSANIPDTQYF
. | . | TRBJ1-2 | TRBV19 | TGTGCCAGTAGTATAGTAGGAACAGGAGGGGGCTACACCTTC | CASSIVGTGGGYTF
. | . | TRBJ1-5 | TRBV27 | TGTGCCAGCAGTCGGACAGCAATCAGCATCGAGACCCAGCATTTT | CASSRTAISIETQHF
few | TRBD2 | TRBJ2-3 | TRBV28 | TGTGCCAGCAGCCAACAGCGGGGTTTGTTAGATACGCAGTATTTT | CASSQQRGLLDTQYF
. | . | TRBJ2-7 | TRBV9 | TGTGCCAGCGAAGGGCGGGACTACGAGCAGTACTTC | CASEGRDYEQYF
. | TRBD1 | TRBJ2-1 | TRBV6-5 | TGTGCCAGCAGCCCAGGGGGTATTGAGTACAATGAGCAGTTCTTC | CASSPGGIEYNEQFF